This record covers a single TCR beta chain. V dropped 2 bases and J dropped 7; count of bases not matched to a gene: 5. Germline V gene sequence: CDR1 GTSNPN, CDR2 SVGIG (reference sequence). CDR3 length: 14 residues. The sample is drawn from a study of blood T cell repertoires in COVID-19. In the study overall: Whether acute or convalescent, the COVID-19 samples came from the United States, Italy and Spain. From T cells, B-cell-depleted T cells, or PBMCs came the material, which was cDNA or gDNA.

Per the original methods: The assay estimated nucleated cells by amplifying reference gene primers. Some clones are missing from TCRdb's copy, which holds only in-frame ones; the method was immunoSEQ multiplex PCR. The DNA was the basis for D and trimming; V, J and clone size are from that table. The sample has 110,000 to 150,000 clones; 75% to 90% are singletons. Sequenced: peripheral blood. This sequence originates from a woman older than 75 with acute or convalescent COVID-19. The chain employs TRBV30 and TRBJ2-1; 10 positions match TRBD1. The CDR3 sequence: CAWSTGTGDNEQFF. In DNA, the CDR3 is TGTGCCTGGAGTACCGGGACAGGGGATAATGAGCAGTTCTTC. Filled out from reference TRBV30 and TRBJ2-1, the complete variable domain reads SQTIHQWPATLVQPVGSPLSLECTVEGTSNPNLYWYRQAAGRGLQLLFYSVGIGQISSEVPQNLSASRPQDRQFILSSKKLLLSDSGFYLCAWSTGTGDNEQFFGPGTRLTVL.